The rows below give T cell receptor beta chains drawn from one sample of a study of Graves' ophthalmopathy and Graves' hyperthyroidism. TCRdb recomputed calls from the multiplex PCR reads with MiXCR, one row per CDR3 protein. The sample has 650,000 to 900,000 distinct CDR3 sequences; roughly 40% are singletons. Sample: peripheral blood. These receptor sequences come from an adult man with Graves' ophthalmopathy. Each CDR3 is given with its conserved first and last residue. The order of the fields is CDR3 DNA, CDR3 protein, J gene, clone size, V gene, D gene. A D gene is named only where the DNA matches it firmly. Where a row states a size, it is once, few, many or the class of an expanded clone; other rows omit it.

CDR3 DNA: TGTGCCAGCAGCGGGAATTCCAGGGGGGCCGATTCACCCCTCCACTTT; CDR3 protein: CASSGNSRGADSPLHF; J gene: TRBJ1-6; clone size: NA; V gene: TRBV9; D gene: TRBD1
CDR3 DNA: TGTGCCAGCAGTTTGGTAGGGGGACATCAGCCCCAGCATTTT; CDR3 protein: CASSLVGGHQPQHF; J gene: TRBJ1-5; clone size: NA; V gene: TRBV24-1; D gene: NA
CDR3 DNA: TGTGCCAGCAGCCGGAGGGGGTATGATTCACCCCTCCACTTT; CDR3 protein: CASSRRGYDSPLHF; J gene: TRBJ1-6; clone size: few; V gene: TRBV6-5; D gene: NA
CDR3 DNA: TGTGCCACCAGTGCCCCGACCGGGACGGGGACAGATACGCAGTATTTT; CDR3 protein: CATSAPTGTGTDTQYF; J gene: TRBJ2-3; clone size: NA; V gene: TRBV24-1; D gene: NA
CDR3 DNA: TGTGCCAGTAGTATAGATCCCGGACAGGGGGCTAGGTCCCAGCATTTT; CDR3 protein: CASSIDPGQGARSQHF; J gene: TRBJ1-5; clone size: NA; V gene: TRBV19; D gene: TRBD1
CDR3 DNA: TGTGCCAGTGAAAAGGAACAGAGAAATGAAAAACTGTTTTTT; CDR3 protein: CASEKEQRNEKLFF; J gene: TRBJ1-4; clone size: NA; V gene: TRBV19; D gene: NA
CDR3 DNA: TGCAGTGCTCGACTAGCGGGAGGCGTGATCCAAGAGACCCAGTACTTC; CDR3 protein: CSARLAGGVIQETQYF; J gene: TRBJ2-5; clone size: NA; V gene: TRBV20-1; D gene: TRBD2
CDR3 DNA: TGTGCCAGCAGCGTAGGGGGGGGACGACTCTACGAGCAGTACTTC; CDR3 protein: CASSVGGGRLYEQYF; J gene: TRBJ2-7; clone size: NA; V gene: TRBV9; D gene: TRBD2
CDR3 DNA: TGTGCCAGCAGAGGGGGGGCGTCGCAAGAGACCCAGTACTTC; CDR3 protein: CASRGGASQETQYF; J gene: TRBJ2-5; clone size: few; V gene: TRBV5-6; D gene: NA
CDR3 DNA: TGTGCCAGCAGTGATAGTGCCGGGGAGGCAGGGAAACTGTTTTTT; CDR3 protein: CASSDSAGEAGKLFF; J gene: TRBJ1-4; clone size: NA; V gene: TRBV25-1; D gene: NA
CDR3 DNA: TGTGCCAGCAGGTCCGCGGTCTCTGGGGCCAACGTCCTGACTTTC; CDR3 protein: CASRSAVSGANVLTF; J gene: TRBJ2-6; clone size: NA; V gene: TRBV7-2; D gene: NA